The T cell receptor beta chain described here comes from a study of T cell changes during pregnancy in multiple sclerosis. J was trimmed by 1 base and V by 4 bases; bases with no gene match: 6. The length of the CDR3 is 15 residues. The germline V gene has CDR1 SGDLS and CDR2 YYNGEE. Assay used: immunoSEQ multiplex PCR; TCRdb lists only in-frame clones, some missing. The table has around 100,000 clones, just over 90% seen once. The sequencing here drew on peripheral blood, taken in the second trimester of pregnancy. The V call is TRBV9, the J call TRBJ2-5, with TRBD1 matching over 8 bases. The receptor comes from a female donor in good health, enrolled as a control in a pregnancy study. The CDR3 is CASSSRTGPQETQYF. Written as DNA, the CDR3 is TGTGCCAGCAGCTCCCGGACAGGGCCCCAAGAGACCCAGTACTTC.